This T cell receptor (beta chain) was recorded in a study of blood T cell repertoires in COVID-19. Study-level background: PBMCs, B-cell-depleted T cells, or T cells provided the cDNA or gDNA that made up the material.

The ends lost 2 bases at V and 1 base at J; junction bases unmatched: 8. Germline lookup yields CDR1 SGHDT and CDR2 YYEEEE. CDR3 length: 17 amino acids. Authors' methods: By means of reference gene primer amplification, nucleated cell counts were estimated. Here immunoSEQ multiplex PCR was the method, and the copy in TCRdb shows in-frame clones only, minus some. The DNA was the basis for D and trimming; V, J and clone size are from that table. The sample carries about 120,000 clones, approximately 80% recorded once. The sequencing sample was made of peripheral blood. The sequence was collected from a human donor in a cohort sampled during active COVID-19. The chain employs TRBV5-6 and TRBJ1-1; TRBD1 aligns across 10 bases. For the CDR3, the DNA is TGTGCCAGCAGCTTCGGGACAGGGGTCTATACGAACACTGAAGCTTTCTTT. It specifies CASSFGTGVYTNTEAFF.